The rows below give T cell receptor beta chains drawn from one sample of a study of cytomegalovirus exposure and HLA in healthy donors. Clones were read by immunoSEQ multiplex PCR, and TCRdb kept only the in-frame ones, dropping some. The sample comprises around 200,000 clones, over 80% of which are singletons, and about 1.6% rests with the top ten. The sample was PBMCs. The origin of the receptors is a man aged 50 or older in good health and CMV-seronegative. Each CDR3 is given with its conserved first and last residue. A D gene is named only where the DNA matches it firmly. Clone sizes are given selectively: once, few, many, or a class where the clone is expanded.

d_call j_call v_call clone_size cdr3_nt cdr3_aa
- TRBJ2-4 TRBV7-9 - TGTGCCAGCAGCTTGCGACAGGAGCCAAACATTCAGTACTTC CASSLRQEPNIQYF
- TRBJ1-1 TRBV20-1 - TGCAGTGCTAGAGGTAGACAAGAAGCTTTCTTT CSARGRQEAFF
TRBD1 TRBJ1-2 TRBV28 - TGTGCCAGCAGACTGACAGGGCTGCAGGGCGGCTATGGCTACACCTTC CASRLTGLQGGYGYTF
- TRBJ2-3 TRBV5-1 - TGCGCCAGCAGCCGTCCGGAGGCGACAGATACGCAGTATTTT CASSRPEATDTQYF
- TRBJ2-1 TRBV9 - TGTGCCAGCAGCGTAGTAGCGTTGGGTGAGCAGTTCTTC CASSVVALGEQFF
- TRBJ1-1 TRBV6-5 - TGTGCCAGCAGTTACGCCAGGGGTATGAACACTGAAGCTTTCTTT CASSYARGMNTEAFF
TRBD1 TRBJ1-6 TRBV18 - TGTGCCAGCTCACTACAGGGGGCTGGGAATTCACCCCTCCACTTT CASSLQGAGNSPLHF
- TRBJ1-1 TRBV7-6 - TGTGCCAGCAGCCGAACGACAGTCATGAACACTGAAGCTTTCTTT CASSRTTVMNTEAFF
TRBD2 TRBJ2-5 TRBV15 once TGTGCCACCAGCAGAGATTCGGGGGAGGGTTGGGAGACCCAGTACTTC CATSRDSGEGWETQYF
TRBD1 TRBJ2-3 TRBV14 large TGTGCCAGCAGCCGGACAGGGACGACAGATACGCAGTATTTT CASSRTGTTDTQYF
TRBD1 TRBJ1-1 TRBV4-3 - TGCGCCAGCAGCCTCGACAGGGGAGGGATAAGGAACACTGAAGCTTTCTTT CASSLDRGGIRNTEAFF
- TRBJ2-7 TRBV5-6 - TGTGCCAGCAGCTTGGGCGGGGACCCCTTCTACGAGCAGTACTTC CASSLGGDPFYEQYF
TRBD2 TRBJ2-5 TRBV7-2 once TGTGCCAGCAGCCTGGATAGCGGGAGGGAAAAGACCCAGTACTTC CASSLDSGREKTQYF